What follows are 25 T cell receptor beta chains derived from one specimen sequenced in a study of blood T cell repertoires in COVID-19. The data were produced by immunoSEQ multiplex PCR, yet TCRdb's version contains in-frame clones alone and is incomplete. The sample records 250,000 to 350,000 clones, over 75% being singletons. Sequenced sample: peripheral blood. The origin of the receptors is a woman in her sixties with acute or convalescent COVID-19.

The chain joins TRBV5-1 to TRBJ1-6; TRBD1 agrees at 9 bases. Germline CDR1 is SGHRS and CDR2 is YFSETQ. This CDR3 comprises 15 residues. V trimming: 0 bases; J trimming: 9 bases; junction bases outside the gene matches: 4. CDR3 loop: CASSLEGQGSSPLHF. The CDR3 DNA sequence: TGCGCCAGCAGCTTGGAGGGACAGGGCAGTTCACCCCTCCACTTT. Drawing the rest from reference TRBV5-1 and TRBJ1-6, the complete variable domain is KAGVTQTPRYLIKTRGQQVTLSCSPISGHRSVSWYQQTPGQGLQFLFEYFSETQRNKGNFPGRFSGRQFSNSRSEMNVSTLELGDSALYLCASSLEGQGSSPLHFGNGTRLTVT.

The rearrangement links TRBV7-9 to TRBJ1-1, with 9 bases fitting TRBD1. CDR3 length: 16 amino acids. CDR1 is SEHNR, CDR2 FQNEAQ, per germline (reference sequence). V lost 1 base to trimming and J lost 0 bases; unmatched junction nucleotides: 3. The CDR3 protein is CASSLGQGGMNTEAFF. In DNA form, the CDR3 reads TGTGCCAGCAGCTTAGGACAGGGGGGTATGAACACTGAAGCTTTCTTT. Drawing the rest from reference TRBV7-9 and TRBJ1-1, the complete variable domain is DTGVSQNPRHKITKRGQNVTFRCDPISEHNRLYWYRQTLGQGPEFLTYFQNEAQLEKSRLLSDRFSAERPKGSFSTLEIQRTEQGDSAMYLCASSLGQGGMNTEAFFGQGTRLTVV.

The V and J genes are TRBV5-1 and TRBJ2-6, with 11 nucleotides matching TRBD2. There are 17 residues in the CDR3. The germline gives CDR1 SGHRS, CDR2 YFSETQ. Unmatched junction bases numbered 4, after V lost 4 bases and J lost 1 base. The CDR3 sequence is CASSQTSGSSGANVLTF. The CDR3 DNA sequence: TGCGCCAGCAGCCAAACTAGCGGGAGTTCTGGGGCCAACGTCCTGACTTTC.

The chain links TRBV20-1 to TRBJ1-1; maybe TRBD1 (5 bases). Germline V CDR1 and CDR2: DFQATT, SNEGSKA (reference sequence). Trimming removed 3 bases at V and 4 bases at J, with 12 bases between. CDR3 length equals 13 residues. CDR3 nucleotide sequence: TGCAGTGCTAGTATAGTGGGGCGCACTGAAGCTTTCTTT. The encoded protein is CSASIVGRTEAFF.

This clone was observed a handful of times. CDR3 coding DNA: TGTGCCAGCAGCCGCGAGGGCGGGATCTATGGCTACACCTTC. Translating it yields CASSREGGIYGYTF. The rearrangement uses TRBV7-9 and TRBJ1-2, with D unresolved. The CDR3 spans 14 residues. Trimming removed 5 bases from V and 4 bases from J, with 14 bases in between. Germline CDR1 is SEHNR and CDR2 is FQNEAQ (reference sequence).

This clone appeared a single time. This sequence joins TRBV30 and TRBJ1-2; D not resolved. The V gene's germline CDR1 is GTSNPN and CDR2 SVGIG (reference sequence). The CDR3 sequence is 12 residues long. V was trimmed by 4 bases and J by 2 bases, leaving 8 bases between them. CDR3 coding DNA: TGTGCCTGGACTGCAGGAAACTATGGCTACACCTTC. This sequence encodes CAWTAGNYGYTF.

The table lists this clone with a few counts. The chain carries TRBV6-2 or TRBV6-3 and TRBJ2-2; D ambiguous. CDR1 is MNHEY and CDR2 is SVGEGT in the germline V gene. The CDR3 contains 14 residues. V dropped 4 bases and J dropped 5 bases, with 11 bases sitting between them. The CDR3 DNA sequence: TGTGCCAGCAGTTTCACCACATTGACCGGGGAGCTGTTTTTT. Its protein product is CASSFTTLTGELFF.

V is TRBV6-1 and J is TRBJ1-4; D ambiguous. There are 12 residues in the CDR3. Trimming pared 3 bases from V and 8 bases from J, leaving 7 bases between. Germline CDR1 MNHNS, CDR2 SASEGT. The CDR3 loop is CASSEAPEKLFF. In DNA, the CDR3 is TGTGCCAGCAGTGAGGCCCCCGAAAAACTGTTTTTT.

V usage is TRBV1 and J usage is TRBJ2-5; TRBD2, the table's D call, lacks a check against the DNA. TRBV1 is classified as a pseudogene. The CDR3 runs to 15 residues. As DNA, the CDR3 is TGCACCAGCAGCCAAGAGAACCAACTAGTGTGGACCCAGTACTTC. Encoded protein: CTSSQENQLVWTQYF.

V gene TRBV7-3 combines with J gene TRBJ1-1, with 8 bases that match TRBD1. The CDR3 length is 15 residues. The V segment lost 4 bases and the J segment 6 bases; nucleotides outside the gene matches: 10. Germline CDR1 and CDR2: SGHTA and FQGTGA. This CDR3 is CASSSQTGAFAEAFF. The CDR3 nucleotides are TGTGCCAGCAGCTCCCAGACAGGGGCGTTTGCTGAAGCTTTCTTT.

The V gene is TRBV7-9, the J gene TRBJ2-5, with D possibly being TRBD2 (5 bases). The CDR3 is 16 residues long. Germline loops: CDR1 SEHNR, CDR2 FQNEAQ (reference sequence). Trimming took 2 bases from V and 3 from J, leaving 16 bases between them. CDR3 sequence: CASSLKGIRREETQYF. The CDR3, as DNA: TGTGCCAGCAGCTTAAAGGGAATAAGGCGGGAAGAGACCCAGTACTTC.

This clone was detected only a few times. The rearrangement uses TRBV27 and TRBJ2-7; 9 positions match TRBD1. The J segment lost 4 bases and the V segment lost 6 bases, leaving 16 bases of the junction unmatched. The V gene's germline CDR1 is MNHEY and CDR2 SMNVEV (reference sequence). This CDR3 region has 17 residues. The chain's CDR3 is CASSLSGTGTGFYEQYF. As DNA, the CDR3 is TGTGCCAGCAGCCTTTCCGGGACAGGGACCGGGTTTTACGAGCAGTACTTC.

DNA of the CDR3: TGTGCCAGCAGTTTAAACTGGAAGCGGGAGCGAAACGAGCAGTACTTC. It encodes CASSLNWKRERNEQYF. J is TRBJ2-7 and V is TRBV27, with 8 bases lining up with TRBD2. The trim removed 2 bases at V and 5 bases at J, leaving 11 bases unmatched. The CDR3 has 16 residues. Germline V gene lookup returns CDR1 MNHEY and CDR2 SMNVEV (reference sequence).

This clone has a single count. The gene calls are TRBV3-1 (or the pseudogene TRBV3-2) and TRBJ2-1; 14 bases agree with TRBD2. The J segment lost 5 bases and the V segment lost 3 bases, leaving 6 bases of the junction unmatched. This CDR3 has 17 residues. Germline lookup yields CDR1 LGHDT and CDR2 YNNKEL (reference sequence). Written as DNA, the CDR3 is TGTGCCAGCAGCCACGGGACTAGCGGGAGTTTCGACAATGAGCAGTTCTTC. Protein product: CASSHGTSGSFDNEQFF.

The chain is built from TRBV7-6 and TRBJ2-1; D is possibly TRBD2 (6 bases). The germline V gene has CDR1 SGHVS and CDR2 FNYEAQ. The CDR3 is 15 amino acids. The V gene lost 2 bases and the J gene lost 6 bases, with 14 bases spanning the gap. DNA of the CDR3: TGTGCCAGCAGCTTAACGGGAGAAGGACGCAATGAGCAGTTCTTC. As protein: CASSLTGEGRNEQFF.

The V and J genes are TRBV2 and TRBJ1-1; D is unclear. This CDR3 contains 13 residues. Germline loops: CDR1 SNHLY, CDR2 FYNNEI. Trimming stripped 6 bases from V and 5 bases from J, with 13 bases between. The CDR3 region has the DNA TGTGCCAGCAGCGCCCCGAGGCAGACTGAAGCTTTCTTT. This encodes CASSAPRQTEAFF.

CDR3 in DNA: TGTGCCAGCAGCTTAAGGGTTGACAGGGGCGGGCAAGAGACCCAGTACTTC. Translation: CASSLRVDRGGQETQYF. This chain links TRBV7-9 with TRBJ2-5; 8 bases are a match to TRBD1. Germline trimming cut 2 bases from V and 2 bases from J; bases unmatched to any gene: 10. The germline V gene encodes CDR1 SEHNR and CDR2 FQNEAQ (reference sequence). CDR3 length: 17 amino acids.

This clone was counted between two and nine times. This chain uses TRBV7-2 with TRBJ1-1, with unresolved D. The V and J ends lost 5 bases and 11 bases respectively, with 18 bases between them. Per germline, CDR1 SGHTA and CDR2 FQGNSA. The CDR3 loop spans 13 amino acids. The chain's CDR3 is CASSPGKGARAFF. CDR3 nucleotides: TGTGCCAGCAGCCCCGGGAAGGGCGCAAGGGCTTTCTTT.

The chain combines TRBV7-2 with TRBJ1-2; D unresolved. Germline CDR1 is SGHTA and CDR2 is FQGNSA. The CDR3 sequence is 16 residues long. The ends were cut back, 5 bases at V and 1 base at J, with 17 bases in the middle. The CDR3 sequence: CASSLRRALHNYGYTF. CDR3 bases: TGTGCCAGCAGCCTGCGGCGGGCCCTACATAACTATGGCTACACCTTC.

V is TRBV30 and J is TRBJ2-1; TRBD2 might be the D (6 bases). The CDR3 extends over 14 amino acids. V was trimmed by 1 base and J by 10 bases, leaving 17 bases between them. From germline, CDR1 is GTSNPN and CDR2 SVGIG (reference sequence). The CDR3 spells CAWSALDGGVEQFF. The CDR3 DNA reads TGTGCCTGGAGTGCACTCGACGGAGGGGTCGAGCAGTTCTTC.

The chain employs TRBV10-3 and TRBJ1-2; D gene uncertain. CDR3 size: 17 residues. From germline, CDR1 is ENHRY and CDR2 SYGVKD. Trimming pared 0 bases from V and 3 bases from J, leaving 17 bases between. CDR3 protein: CAISESESAQRYYGYTF. The CDR3 coding sequence is TGTGCCATCAGTGAGTCTGAGTCAGCCCAGAGGTACTATGGCTACACCTTC.

The chain carries TRBV6-1 and TRBJ2-7; D is possibly TRBD2 (5 bases). Germline V lookup: CDR1 MNHNS, CDR2 SASEGT. The CDR3 runs to 17 residues. Trimming removed 3 bases from V and 0 bases from J, with 18 bases in between. The CDR3 DNA reads as TGTGCCAGCAGTGAGGGGAGACGGCGAATGGTCTCCTACGAGCAGTACTTC. Amino acid sequence: CASSEGRRRMVSYEQYF.

This clone occurred a few times. The chain is built from TRBV27 and TRBJ2-2; 9 nucleotides agree with TRBD1. This CDR3 is built from 16 residues. The ends lost 6 bases at V and 1 base at J; junction bases unmatched: 6. Germline loops: CDR1 MNHEY, CDR2 SMNVEV (reference sequence). DNA for the CDR3: TGTGCCAGCAGAACCCCGGGACAGGGGAACACCGGGGAGCTGTTTTTT. Its protein is CASRTPGQGNTGELFF.

The chain employs TRBV20-1 and TRBJ2-2; D ambiguous. Trimming stripped 3 bases from V and 5 bases from J, with 10 bases between. The CDR3 runs to 13 residues. Germline CDR1 and CDR2: DFQATT and SNEGSKA (reference sequence). The CDR3 nucleotides read TGCAGTGCTAGTCTACTAACAACCGGGGAGCTGTTTTTT. Translated, it gives CSASLLTTGELFF.

The chain carries TRBV13 and TRBJ2-3, with TRBD2 matching over 7 bases. The trim removed 5 bases at V and 0 bases at J, leaving 5 bases unmatched. The CDR3 sequence is 15 residues long. Per germline, CDR1 PRHDT and CDR2 FYEKMQ (reference sequence). The CDR3 DNA reads TGTGCCAGCAGCCCGGGGGGTCCCAGCACAGATACGCAGTATTTT. Amino acid sequence: CASSPGGPSTDTQYF.